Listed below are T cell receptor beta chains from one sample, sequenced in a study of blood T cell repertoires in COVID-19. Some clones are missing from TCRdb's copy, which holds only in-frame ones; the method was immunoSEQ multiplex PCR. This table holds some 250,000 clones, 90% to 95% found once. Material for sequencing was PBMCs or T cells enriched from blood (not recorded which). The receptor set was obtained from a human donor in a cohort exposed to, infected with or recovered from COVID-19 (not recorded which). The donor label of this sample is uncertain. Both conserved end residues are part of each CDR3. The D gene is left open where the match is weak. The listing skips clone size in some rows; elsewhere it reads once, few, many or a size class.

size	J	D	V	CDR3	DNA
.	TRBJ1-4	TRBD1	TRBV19	CASSSNRGVGEKLFF	TGTGCCAGTAGTTCGAACAGGGGGGTCGGTGAAAAACTGTTTTTT
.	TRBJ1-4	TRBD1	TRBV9	CASSLWGQGGPSTNEKLFF	TGTGCCAGCAGCCTCTGGGGACAGGGAGGGCCCTCAACTAATGAAAAACTGTTTTTT
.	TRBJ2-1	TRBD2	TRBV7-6	CASSLAPVAGENNEQFF	TGTGCCAGCAGCTTAGCCCCTGTAGCGGGGGAGAACAATGAGCAGTTCTTC
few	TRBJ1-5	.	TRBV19	CASSIEGVSNQPQHF	TGTGCCAGTAGTATAGAAGGGGTGAGCAATCAGCCCCAGCATTTT
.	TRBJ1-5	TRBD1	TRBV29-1	CSVATGAGNQPQHF	TGCAGCGTGGCGACAGGGGCAGGCAATCAGCCCCAGCATTTT
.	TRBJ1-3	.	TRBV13	CASSLQNTIYF	TGTGCCAGCAGCTTACAAAACACCATATATTTT
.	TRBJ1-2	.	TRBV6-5	CASRGGFYGYTF	TGTGCCAGCAGAGGAGGGTTTTATGGCTACACCTTC
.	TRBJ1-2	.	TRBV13	CASSSYPAGHGYTF	TGTGCCAGCAGCTCATACCCGGCAGGCCATGGCTACACCTTC
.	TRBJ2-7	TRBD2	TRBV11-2	CASSFSGGEQYF	TGTGCCAGCAGCTTCTCGGGGGGCGAGCAGTACTTC
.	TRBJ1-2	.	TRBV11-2	CASSLVDSGGYTF	TGTGCCAGCAGCTTAGTGGATTCGGGGGGCTACACCTTC
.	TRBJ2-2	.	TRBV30	CAWSFSVNTGELFF	TGTGCCTGGAGTTTCTCTGTGAACACCGGGGAGCTGTTTTTT
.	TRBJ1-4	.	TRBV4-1	CASSPLSTNEKLFF	TGCGCCAGCAGTCCACTATCAACTAATGAAAAACTGTTTTTT
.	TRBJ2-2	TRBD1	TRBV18	CASSGQENTGELFF	TGTGCCAGCTCAGGACAGGAGAACACCGGGGAGCTGTTTTTT
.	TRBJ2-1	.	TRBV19	CASSIRPRTPVYNEQFF	TGTGCCAGTAGTATTAGGCCTCGGACTCCAGTCTACAATGAGCAGTTCTTC
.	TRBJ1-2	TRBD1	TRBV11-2	CASSRTGDYGYTF	TGTGCCAGCAGCCGTACAGGGGACTATGGCTACACCTTC
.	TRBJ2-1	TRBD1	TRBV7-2	CASRSGTGGAGDNEQFF	TGTGCCAGCAGGTCCGGGACAGGGGGCGCGGGAGACAATGAGCAGTTCTTC
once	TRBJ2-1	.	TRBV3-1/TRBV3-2	CASSQAPAGQINEQFF	TGTGCCAGCAGCCAAGCCCCCGCGGGACAGATCAATGAGCAGTTCTTC
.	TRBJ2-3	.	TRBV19	CASSIQGGTDTQYF	TGTGCCAGTAGTATACAGGGGGGCACGGATACGCAGTATTTT
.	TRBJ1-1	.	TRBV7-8	CASSISSRANTEAFF	TGTGCCAGCAGTATCTCCTCCAGGGCGAACACTGAAGCTTTCTTT
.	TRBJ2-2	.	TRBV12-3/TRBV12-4	CASSVKNTGELFF	TGTGCCAGCAGTGTTAAGAACACCGGGGAGCTGTTTTTT